A single sample is the source of the 21 T cell receptor beta chains below, sequenced in a study of blood T cells in healthy people across ages. A second PCR, run for about 7 to 11 cycles, used a sample-barcoded 5' primer plus a J-beta primer mix. TCRdb passed the 5' RACE reads through MiXCR, listing each CDR3 protein once. The sample lists a few hundred thousand distinct CDR3 sequences, 27% occurring once. Sequencing input: blood. These receptors were taken from a woman in her sixties or seventies in good health.

The chain is built from TRBV6-2 or TRBV6-3 and TRBJ1-3, with D possibly matching TRBD1 (5 bases). The CDR3 is 14 amino acids. The germline gives CDR1 MNHEY, CDR2 SVGEGT. V gave up 2 bases and J gave up 4 bases, with 9 bases separating them. The CDR3 DNA sequence: TGTGCCAGCAGTTACGAGGGGCCGGGAAACACCATATATTTT. Its protein is CASSYEGPGNTIYF.

V is TRBV7-2 and J is TRBJ2-7; 7 bases are a match to TRBD2. The V gene's germline CDR1 is SGHTA and CDR2 FQGNSA. The CDR3 sequence is 15 residues long. With V trimmed by 5 bases and J by 4 bases, 11 bases remained unmatched. The chain's CDR3 is CASSQLVKGGYEQYF. The CDR3 nucleotides read TGTGCCAGCAGCCAATTGGTAAAGGGAGGGTACGAGCAGTACTTC.

This clonotype was seen more than once but under ten times. The CDR3 spells CSAARSGGGFQAFF. Here the CDR3 DNA reads TGCAGTGCAGCTAGGTCAGGGGGAGGATTTCAAGCTTTCTTT. The chain is built from TRBV20-1 and TRBJ1-1; 7 nucleotides align to TRBD1. The germline CDR1 and CDR2 sequences are DFQATT and SNEGSKA (reference sequence). Losses at the gene ends were 6 bases for V and 9 bases for J; bases not matched to a gene: 16. The CDR3 has 14 residues.

The genes are TRBV20-1 and TRBJ1-1; no clear D. Germline CDR1 reads DFQATT; CDR2 reads SNEGSKA (reference sequence). V gave up 0 bases and J gave up 5 bases, with 7 bases separating them. The CDR3 runs to 12 residues. The chain's CDR3 is CSARDQTTEAFF. The CDR3, as DNA: TGCAGTGCTAGAGATCAGACAACTGAAGCTTTCTTT.

In this sample, this clonotype turned up a few times. The chain couples TRBV7-2 to TRBJ2-2; D not certain. The V and J ends lost 5 bases and 5 bases respectively, with 9 bases between them. Per germline, CDR1 SGHTA and CDR2 FQGNSA. The CDR3 has 13 residues. The CDR3 coding sequence is TGTGCCAGCAGCCCCCACAGAACCGGGGAGCTGTTTTTT. Amino acid sequence: CASSPHRTGELFF. Using reference TRBV7-2 and TRBJ2-2 for the parts outside the CDR3, the full variable domain is GAGVSQSPSNKVTEKGKDVELRCDPISGHTALYWYRQSLGQGLEFLIYFQGNSAPDKSGLPSDRFSAERTGGSVSTLTIQRTQQEDSAVYLCASSPHRTGELFFGEGSRLTVL.

This clonotype has a handful of counts. This chain uses TRBV4-1 with TRBJ2-3, with 9 positions matching TRBD2. The germline V gene encodes CDR1 MGHRA and CDR2 YSYEKL. The CDR3 has 16 amino acids. Germline trimming cut 1 base from V and 4 bases from J; bases unmatched to any gene: 6. Written as DNA, the CDR3 is TGCGCCAGCAGCCAAGCCCTGCGGGGGGGCCCAGATACGCAGTATTTT. Protein sequence: CASSQALRGGPDTQYF.

This clonotype has just a few counts. The chain couples TRBV18 to TRBJ1-4, with 9 bases fitting TRBD1. V lost 4 bases to trimming and J lost 7 bases; unmatched junction nucleotides: 1. Germline V gene data show CDR1 as KGHSH and CDR2 as LQKENI. CDR3 size: 13 residues. The CDR3 nucleotides are TGTGCCAGCTCACTGGACAGGGGTGAAAAACTGTTTTTT. Translated: CASSLDRGEKLFF.

The chain has TRBV5-1 and TRBJ2-5, with 8 bases that match TRBD2. This CDR3 is 15 amino acids long. With V trimmed by 6 bases and J by 1 base, 8 bases remained unmatched. The germline CDR1 and CDR2 sequences are SGHRS and YFSETQ. CDR3 protein: CASTRGAGAQETQYF. The CDR3, as DNA: TGCGCCAGCACCCGAGGAGCGGGGGCCCAAGAGACCCAGTACTTC.

This clonotype was detected a few times. This chain connects TRBV7-2 to TRBJ2-5; TRBD2 agrees at 14 bases. The J call could be wrong; TRBJ2-1 is a better fit for the DNA end. The CDR3 has 17 residues. The germline V gene has CDR1 SGHTA and CDR2 FQGNSA. CDR3 nucleotide sequence: TGTGCCAGCAGCTTAGCCGGGACTAGCGGGGGAGGTAATGAGCAGTTCTTC. Protein product: CASSLAGTSGGGNEQFF.

This clonotype was seen a handful of times. The chain uses TRBV29-1 and TRBJ2-5, with 7 bases matching TRBD2. TRBJ2-1 matches the DNA end more closely, so the J call is doubtful. Germline CDR1 SQVTM, CDR2 ANQGSEA. The CDR3 spans 12 residues. This CDR3 is CSSRTRFDEQFF. The CDR3, as DNA: TGCAGCTCACGGACTAGATTCGATGAGCAGTTCTTC.

The chain couples TRBV25-1 to TRBJ2-7, with D possibly being TRBD1 or TRBD2 (6 bases each). V lost 2 bases, J lost 3 bases, and 11 bases lay in between. This CDR3 has 14 residues. Germline V gene data show CDR1 as MGHDK and CDR2 as SYGVNS. CDR3: CASSEEGGFYEQYF. As DNA, the CDR3 is TGTGCCAGCAGTGAAGAGGGGGGATTCTACGAGCAGTACTTC.

The CDR3 reads CASSYPGGRDEAFF. CDR3 sequence (DNA): TGTGCCAGCAGTTACCCCGGGGGACGGGATGAAGCTTTCTTT. This chain connects TRBV6-5 to TRBJ1-1; maybe TRBD1 (5 bases). Trimming removed 2 bases from V and 7 bases from J, with 14 bases in between. CDR3 length equals 14 residues. Per the germline V gene, CDR1 is MNHEY and CDR2 is SVGAGI.

The chain is built from TRBV12-3 or TRBV12-4 and TRBJ2-3, with a tentative D call TRBD2 (5 bases). Between the trimmed V and J ends, which lost 6 bases and 0 bases, there was a span of 16 bases. The CDR3 contains 16 residues. The chain's CDR3 is CASSLGGAASTDTQYF. In nucleotides, the CDR3 is TGTGCCAGCAGCCTAGGAGGCGCGGCTAGCACAGATACGCAGTATTTT.

In its sample, this clonotype was seen a few times. CDR3 sequence reads: CASSLMTGGNTIYF. CDR3 nucleotide sequence: TGTGCCAGCAGCTTAATGACAGGGGGAAACACCATATATTTT. The chain has TRBV7-2 and TRBJ1-3, with TRBD1 matching 7 bases. The CDR3 totals 14 residues. Germline V gene lookup returns CDR1 SGHTA and CDR2 FQGNSA. V trimming: 2 bases; J trimming: 4 bases; junction bases outside the gene matches: 2.

This clonotype appeared a few times. V usage is TRBV11-2 and J usage is TRBJ1-6, with D maybe TRBD1 (6 bases). V was pared by 3 bases and J by 5 bases, with 14 bases between. CDR1 is SGHAT, CDR2 FQNNGV, per germline. This CDR3 is built from 16 residues. The CDR3 here is CASSFPQGTDNSPLHF. In DNA, the CDR3 is TGTGCCAGCAGCTTCCCACAGGGAACGGATAATTCACCCCTCCACTTT.

This clonotype appeared many times. This chain links TRBV7-9 with TRBJ1-1; D not certain. This CDR3 has 13 amino acids. Germline V gene sequence: CDR1 SEHNR, CDR2 FQNEAQ (reference sequence). Trimming pared 3 bases from V and 1 base from J, leaving 6 bases between. The CDR3: CASSFTANTEAFF. The CDR3 bases are TGTGCCAGCAGCTTTACAGCGAACACTGAAGCTTTCTTT.

The chain is built from TRBV4-2 and TRBJ2-5, with unresolved D. Trimming took off 1 base at V and 4 bases at J, with 4 bases between the two ends. The CDR3 totals 12 residues. Germline values: CDR1 LGHNA, CDR2 YNFKEQ. CDR3 bases: TGTGCCAGCAGCCAAGTGGCAGAGACCCAGTACTTC. Its protein product is CASSQVAETQYF.

The rearrangement links TRBV20-1 to TRBJ1-6; no clear D gene. Trimming removed 3 bases at V and 10 bases at J, with 16 bases between. This CDR3 has 14 residues. In germline, CDR1 is DFQATT, CDR2 SNEGSKA (reference sequence). The CDR3 protein is CSARDTIRASPLHF. The CDR3 DNA is TGCAGTGCTAGGGATACGATCCGGGCATCACCCCTCCACTTT.

This clonotype was detected only a few times. The chain uses TRBV7-3 and TRBJ2-5; possibly TRBD2 for D (6 bases). The CDR3 runs 15 residues. The germline gives CDR1 SGHTA, CDR2 FQGTGA. V was cut by 1 base and J by 3 bases, with 12 bases left in between. Here the CDR3 DNA reads TGTGCCAGCAGCTTAAACGCACTAGCAAAAGAGACCCAGTACTTC. It yields the protein CASSLNALAKETQYF.

The rearrangement uses TRBV7-6 and TRBJ2-3; TRBD2 might be the D (6 bases). V was clipped by 5 bases and J by 7 bases, with 10 bases between them. The length of the CDR3 is 12 residues. Per germline, CDR1 SGHVS and CDR2 FNYEAQ. In DNA, the CDR3 is TGTGCCAGCAGCCCCGGGAGTAATACGCAGTATTTT. This gives the protein CASSPGSNTQYF.

The chain couples TRBV4-3 to TRBJ1-2; TRBD1 matches 7 bases. There are 15 residues in the CDR3. The trim removed 3 bases at V and 6 bases at J, leaving 10 bases unmatched. Germline V CDR1 and CDR2: LGHNA, YSLEER. CDR3 DNA sequence: TGCGCCAGCAGCCACAATAAGGGGGCGAGTCATGGCTACACCTTC. Protein product: CASSHNKGASHGYTF.